This T cell receptor (beta chain) was obtained from a study of T-cell memory formation after mild COVID-19. TCRdb independently ran MiXCR on the 5' RACE reads; one entry per CDR3 protein. This sample yields about 430,000 distinct CDR3 sequences, of which about 20% are seen a single time; about 22% belongs to the top ten. CDR1 is MGHRA, CDR2 YSYEKL, per germline. The CDR3 totals 17 residues. Trimming cost V 4 bases and J 0 bases, with 15 bases left between them. This clonotype turned up a few times. The J gene is TRBJ2-2, the V gene TRBV4-1; D might be TRBD2 (6 bases). This TCR derives from a man in his late teens or twenties who had mild COVID-19 (a few samples of this study predate the infection). Cell type and time point are not known. Sequenced sample: PBMCs or a T cell subset sorted from them (not recorded which). CDR3 nucleotide sequence: TGCGCCAGCAGCCTAGCGGCTGGCCACCCGAACACCGGGGAGCTGTTTTTT. Its protein is CASSLAAGHPNTGELFF.